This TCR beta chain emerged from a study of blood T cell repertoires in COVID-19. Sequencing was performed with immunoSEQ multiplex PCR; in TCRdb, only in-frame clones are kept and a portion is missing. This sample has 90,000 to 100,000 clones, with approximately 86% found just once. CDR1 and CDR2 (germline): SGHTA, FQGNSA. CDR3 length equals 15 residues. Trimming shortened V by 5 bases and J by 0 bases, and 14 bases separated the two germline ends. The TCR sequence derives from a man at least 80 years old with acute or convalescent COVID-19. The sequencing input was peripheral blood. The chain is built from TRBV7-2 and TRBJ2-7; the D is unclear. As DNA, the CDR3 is TGTGCCAGCAGCCCCTCGGTTGGTCCCTCCTACGAGCAGTACTTC. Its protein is CASSPSVGPSYEQYF. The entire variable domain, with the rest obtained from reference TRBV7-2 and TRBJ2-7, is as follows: GAGVSQSPSNKVTEKGKDVELRCDPISGHTALYWYRQSLGQGLEFLIYFQGNSAPDKSGLPSDRFSAERTGGSVSTLTIQRTQQEDSAVYLCASSPSVGPSYEQYFGPGTRLTVT.